Presented here are 2 T cell receptor beta chains from one specimen sequenced in a study of blood T cell repertoires in COVID-19. Generated by immunoSEQ multiplex PCR, the TCRdb table keeps only in-frame clones and is missing some. The sample yields about 110,000 clones, approximately 78% seen once. The sequenced sample consisted of peripheral blood. The receptors here all came from a man between 65 and 85 years old with acute or convalescent COVID-19.

The table lists this clone with a count of one. J is TRBJ2-3 and V is TRBV6-5; TRBD1 matches at 8 bases. This CDR3 region has 12 residues. The germline CDR1 and CDR2 sequences are MNHEY and SVGAGI. Trimming took 10 bases from V and 8 from J; bases not matched to a gene: 8. CDR3 DNA: TGTGCCATTAGGACAGGGTGGGGTACGCAGTATTTT. It is translated as CAIRTGWGTQYF.

The chain's CDR3 is CARETGGGNTIYF. Written as DNA, the CDR3 is TGCGCCAGAGAGACAGGGGGCGGAAACACCATATATTTT. The chain joins TRBV10-1 to TRBJ1-3; TRBD1 agrees at 10 bases. This CDR3 is 13 amino acids long. The V and J ends lost 9 bases and 4 bases, in that order; junction bases with no gene match: 3. CDR1 is WNHNN, CDR2 SYGVQD, per germline (reference sequence).